Presented here are 29 T cell receptor beta chains from one specimen sequenced in a study of blood T cell repertoires in COVID-19. Generated by immunoSEQ multiplex PCR, the TCRdb table keeps only in-frame clones and is missing some. The sample has fewer than 120,000 clones, around 79% seen once. Source material: peripheral blood. The receptor set was obtained from a woman over 75 with active or convalescent COVID-19.

The chain has TRBV28 and TRBJ1-5; possibly TRBD1 for D (5 bases). CDR1 is MDHEN and CDR2 is SYDVKM in the germline V gene. Trimming pared 8 bases from V and 7 bases from J, leaving 18 bases between. The CDR3 runs 14 residues. The CDR3 coding sequence is TGTGCCAGCCGACTTTGGGGGGTTTGGCAGCCCCAGCATTTT. It encodes CASRLWGVWQPQHF.

The chain has TRBV28 and TRBJ1-2; D gene unclear. The CDR3 length is 13 residues. The V end lost 1 base, the J end lost 3 bases, and 6 bases lay between the germline ends. Looked up from germline, CDR1 is MDHEN and CDR2 is SYDVKM. The CDR3 here is CASSLFSDYGYTF. CDR3 DNA sequence: TGTGCCAGCAGTTTATTTTCTGACTATGGCTACACCTTC.

This chain connects TRBV7-9 to TRBJ2-3; unclear D gene. CDR1 SEHNR and CDR2 FQNEAQ come from the germline V gene (reference sequence). The CDR3 is made up of 14 amino acids. Deletions cut 4 bases from V and 0 bases from J, with 8 bases between. The CDR3 reads CASSWSESTDTQYF. The CDR3 nucleotides are TGTGCCAGCAGCTGGAGCGAGAGCACAGATACGCAGTATTTT.

This chain joins TRBV28 and TRBJ1-2; D remains ambiguous. V shed 5 bases and J shed 5 bases, with 9 bases lying between them. The CDR3 has 12 residues. Germline lookup yields CDR1 MDHEN and CDR2 SYDVKM. CDR3 loop: CASSETVYGYTF. As DNA, the CDR3 is TGTGCCAGCAGTGAGACTGTTTATGGCTACACCTTC.

The gene calls are TRBV5-4 and TRBJ1-3; D not certain. The CDR3 runs to 14 residues. The germline V and J ends were trimmed by 0 bases and 2 bases, with 6 bases remaining between them. Germline values: CDR1 SGHNT, CDR2 YYREEE (reference sequence). This chain's CDR3 is CASSLGGAGNTIYF. The CDR3 region has the DNA TGTGCCAGCAGCTTGGGCGGTGCTGGAAACACCATATATTTT.

This chain uses TRBV27 with TRBJ1-1; D is uncertain. Germline lookup yields CDR1 MNHEY and CDR2 SMNVEV (reference sequence). CDR3 size: 14 residues. V lost 0 bases and J lost 11, with 16 bases in between. CDR3 region: CASSLSSGGIGAFF. The CDR3 DNA follows: TGTGCCAGCAGTTTATCGAGTGGAGGGATCGGGGCTTTCTTT.

Points on this clone: Compared with germline, one end of the junction differs, possibly owing to a read error. This chain uses TRBV10-1 with TRBJ2-2; no firm D call. Germline CDR1 and CDR2: WNHNN and SYGVQD (reference sequence). The CDR3 spans 10 residues. This CDR3 reads CASNSGELFF. The DNA for the CDR3 is TGCGCCAGCAACAGCGGGGAGCTGTTTTTT.

Here the CDR3 DNA reads TGTGCCAGCAGCTTGGGAGCGGAGAACTACGAGCAGTACTTC. This encodes CASSLGAENYEQYF. The gene calls are TRBV7-2 and TRBJ2-7; tentative D call: TRBD2 (5 bases). There are 14 residues in the CDR3. Germline CDR1 reads SGHTA; CDR2 reads FQGNSA. V was shortened by 3 bases and J by 3 bases, with 12 bases between the two germline ends.

V gene TRBV4-3 combines with J gene TRBJ1-2; D unclear. The CDR3 runs 16 residues. Germline V lookup: CDR1 LGHNA, CDR2 YSLEER. Deletions cut 3 bases from V and 4 bases from J, with 18 bases between. The chain's CDR3 is CASSQDLPGDTYGYTF. For the CDR3, the DNA is TGCGCCAGCAGCCAGGATCTCCCCGGGGATACCTATGGCTACACCTTC.

The chain couples TRBV28 to TRBJ2-7; TRBD2 is a possible D gene (6 bases). Germline V gene data show CDR1 as MDHEN and CDR2 as SYDVKM. The CDR3 totals 12 residues. The V end lost 5 bases, the J end lost 4 bases, and 9 bases lay between the germline ends. CDR3 bases: TGTGCCAGCAGTCGGGAGAGGTACGAGCAGTACTTC. It translates to CASSRERYEQYF. Filled out from reference TRBV28 and TRBJ2-7, the complete variable domain reads DVKVTQSSRYLVKRTGEKVFLECVQDMDHENMFWYRQDPGLGLRLIYFSYDVKMKEKGDIPEGYSVSREKKERFSLILESASTNQTSMYLCASSRERYEQYFGPGTRLTVT.

This clone was counted a single time. The gene calls are TRBV28 and TRBJ2-3; TRBD2 matches at 15 bases. CDR3 size: 18 residues. The J segment lost 4 bases and the V segment lost 7 bases, leaving 12 bases of the junction unmatched. Germline CDR1 MDHEN, CDR2 SYDVKM. The CDR3 loop is CASNAGTSGRYGPDTQYF. DNA of the CDR3: TGTGCCAGCAACGCAGGGACTAGCGGGAGGTATGGCCCAGATACGCAGTATTTT.

The rearrangement uses TRBV6-5 and TRBJ1-2; D is possibly TRBD1 (5 bases). The V end was cut by 6 bases, the J end by 3 bases, with 14 bases between. Germline values: CDR1 MNHEY, CDR2 SVGAGI. The CDR3 has 14 amino acids. The CDR3 nucleotides read TGTGCCAGCAGATCTCTAGACAGACACTATGGCTACACCTTC. It is translated as CASRSLDRHYGYTF.

The rearrangement uses TRBV20-1 and TRBJ1-5, with D possibly matching TRBD1 (6 bases). The germline V and J ends were trimmed by 3 bases and 0 bases, with 15 bases remaining between them. The germline gives CDR1 DFQATT, CDR2 SNEGSKA (reference sequence). There are 16 residues in the CDR3. CDR3 DNA: TGCAGTGCTAGTTGGGGGCCTATCAATAGCAATCAGCCCCAGCATTTT. This encodes CSASWGPINSNQPQHF.

The chain links TRBV2 to TRBJ1-2, with 9 bases identical to TRBD1. Looked up from germline, CDR1 is SNHLY and CDR2 is FYNNEI. The trim removed 6 bases at V and 7 bases at J, leaving 9 bases unmatched. CDR3 length equals 14 residues. The CDR3 nucleotides are TGTGCCAGCAGCCTCTATGGACAGGGGTCTGGCTACACCTTC. It codes for CASSLYGQGSGYTF.

The rearrangement joins TRBV21-1 to TRBJ1-1; TRBD1 is the table's D call and was not checked against the DNA. TRBV21-1 is a known pseudogene. This CDR3 comprises 15 residues. The DNA for the CDR3 is TGTGCCAGCAGCAAAGGGACAGGTATGAACACTGAAGCTTTCTTT. Residues: CASSKGTGMNTEAFF.

The chain uses TRBV7-9 and TRBJ1-1, with 9 bases fitting TRBD1. After removal of 3 bases from V and 6 bases from J, the junction contained 2 bases not matched to a gene. The CDR3 contains 13 residues. CDR1 and CDR2 (germline): SEHNR, FQNEAQ (reference sequence). CDR3 sequence (DNA): TGTGCCAGCAGCTTTCGACAGGGGGCTGAAGCTTTCTTT. It yields the protein CASSFRQGAEAFF.

V and J are TRBV7-2 and TRBJ2-1, with 9 bases lining up with TRBD2. Germline CDR1 reads SGHTA; CDR2 reads FQGNSA. Trimming cost V 5 bases and J 8 bases; bases outside gene matches: 10. CDR3 size: 15 residues. The CDR3 is CASSVSGRIWDEQFF. The DNA of the CDR3 is TGTGCCAGCAGCGTAAGCGGGAGGATCTGGGATGAGCAGTTCTTC.

The chain uses TRBV10-1 and TRBJ1-6; the D gene is possibly TRBD1 (5 bases). Trimming stripped 3 bases from V and 7 bases from J, with 7 bases between. The germline gives CDR1 WNHNN, CDR2 SYGVQD (reference sequence). CDR3 length: 13 residues. The CDR3 loop is CASSEGANSPLHF. CDR3 nucleotide sequence: TGCGCCAGCAGTGAAGGGGCCAATTCACCCCTCCACTTT.

The chain recombines TRBV27 with TRBJ2-1; possible D gene TRBD1, 5 bases. V lost 6 bases and J lost 0, with 12 bases in between. This CDR3 spans 15 amino acids. Germline V lookup: CDR1 MNHEY, CDR2 SMNVEV (reference sequence). The CDR3 DNA reads as TGTGCCAGCAGACCACAGGTCCTCTCCTACAATGAGCAGTTCTTC. Translated: CASRPQVLSYNEQFF.

This chain joins TRBV5-1 and TRBJ1-2, with 7 nucleotides matching TRBD1. V was pared by 5 bases and J by 5 bases, with 12 bases of the junction left unmatched. This CDR3 has 15 residues. CDR1 and CDR2 from the germline V gene are SGHRS and YFSETQ. CDR3 nucleotide sequence: TGCGCCAGCAGGGAAACCGGGACAGCCGTATATGGCTACACCTTC. Its translation is CASRETGTAVYGYTF.

This chain uses TRBV7-2 with TRBJ2-2; D may be TRBD2 (5 bases). The CDR3 totals 16 residues. Germline loops: CDR1 SGHTA, CDR2 FQGNSA. V gave up 5 bases and J gave up 0 bases, with 13 bases separating them. The CDR3 bases are TGTGCCAGCAGCGATTCACGAGGGCCGAACACCGGGGAGCTGTTTTTT. The encoded protein is CASSDSRGPNTGELFF.

The V and J genes are TRBV9 and TRBJ1-1, with D unclear. The CDR3 runs to 16 residues. The V gene lost 0 bases and the J gene lost 1 base, with 13 bases spanning the gap. Per the germline V gene, CDR1 is SGDLS and CDR2 is YYNGEE. CDR3 DNA sequence: TGTGCCAGCAGCGTAGGGTTGGACGAGGGGAACACTGAAGCTTTCTTT. Its translation: CASSVGLDEGNTEAFF.

The V gene is TRBV24-1, the J gene TRBJ2-7, with D unresolved. The CDR3 consists of 14 residues. Trimming shortened V by 3 bases and J by 3 bases, and 11 bases separated the two germline ends. Germline-derived CDR1 and CDR2 are KGHDR and SFDVKD. CDR3 coding DNA: TGTGCCACCAGTGATCCCCGGAACAGCTACGAGCAGTACTTC. Translated: CATSDPRNSYEQYF.

The rearrangement joins TRBV7-2 to TRBJ2-3; no reliable D call. The V end lost 3 bases, the J end lost 2 bases, and 6 bases lay between the germline ends. The germline V gene has CDR1 SGHTA and CDR2 FQGNSA. This CDR3 is 13 amino acids long. CDR3 protein: CASSFSVTDTQYF. In DNA, the CDR3 is TGTGCCAGCAGCTTCTCAGTCACAGATACGCAGTATTTT.

The chain carries TRBV4-2 and TRBJ1-4; D is perhaps TRBD1 (6 bases). From germline, CDR1 is LGHNA and CDR2 YNFKEQ. V dropped 4 bases and J dropped 6 bases, with 15 bases sitting between them. The CDR3 spans 15 residues. The CDR3 DNA follows: TGTGCCAGCAGCCTAGACCCAGGGGCCTATGAAAAACTGTTTTTT. The encoded protein is CASSLDPGAYEKLFF.

This chain uses TRBV7-2 with TRBJ2-1, with 7 bases matching TRBD1. The ends lost 5 bases at V and 6 bases at J; junction bases unmatched: 10. There are 15 residues in the CDR3. The germline V gene has CDR1 SGHTA and CDR2 FQGNSA. This chain's CDR3 is CASSPDRLRSNEQFF. DNA of the CDR3: TGTGCCAGCAGCCCGGACAGGCTCAGGTCCAATGAGCAGTTCTTC.

The V gene is TRBV9, the J gene TRBJ2-1; D remains unclear. The length of the CDR3 is 16 residues. CDR1 is SGDLS and CDR2 is YYNGEE in the germline V gene. V lost 0 bases and J 3 bases, leaving 13 bases between the germline ends. CDR3 loop: CASSVGFGLVYNEQFF. CDR3 nucleotide sequence: TGTGCCAGCAGCGTAGGGTTTGGCCTCGTCTACAATGAGCAGTTCTTC.

The J gene is TRBJ2-1, the V gene TRBV20-1; D uncertain. The germline CDR1 and CDR2 sequences are DFQATT and SNEGSKA (reference sequence). The V gene lost 3 bases and the J gene lost 10 bases, with 10 bases spanning the gap. This CDR3 is built from 11 residues. The CDR3 region is CSASTQREQFF. In DNA form, the CDR3 reads TGCAGTGCTAGTACCCAGCGAGAGCAGTTCTTC.

This chain uses TRBV5-1 with TRBJ2-7; D remains unclear. Germline lookup yields CDR1 SGHRS and CDR2 YFSETQ. The CDR3 contains 13 residues. Trimming removed 1 base from V and 0 bases from J, with 5 bases in between. DNA for the CDR3: TGCGCCAGCAGCTTGTTTAGCTCCTACGAGCAGTACTTC. Translated, it gives CASSLFSSYEQYF.